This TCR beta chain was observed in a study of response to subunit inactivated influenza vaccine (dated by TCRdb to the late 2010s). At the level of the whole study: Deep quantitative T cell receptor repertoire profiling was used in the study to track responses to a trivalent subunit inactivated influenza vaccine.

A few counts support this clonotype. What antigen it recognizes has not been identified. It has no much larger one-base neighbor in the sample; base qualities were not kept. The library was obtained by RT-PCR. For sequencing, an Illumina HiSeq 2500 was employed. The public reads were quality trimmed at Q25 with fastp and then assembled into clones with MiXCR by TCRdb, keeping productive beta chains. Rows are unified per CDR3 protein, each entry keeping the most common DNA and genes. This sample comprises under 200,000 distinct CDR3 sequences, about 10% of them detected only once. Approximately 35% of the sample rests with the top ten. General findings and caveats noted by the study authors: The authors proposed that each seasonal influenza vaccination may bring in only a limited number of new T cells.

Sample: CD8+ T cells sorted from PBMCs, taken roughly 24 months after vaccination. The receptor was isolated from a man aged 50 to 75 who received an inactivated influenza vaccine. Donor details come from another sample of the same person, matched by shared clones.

The nucleotide sequence is given as TGTGCCACCAGCAGAGAGGCGGGCCAGCAAGAGACCCAGTACTTC. Protein translation: CATSREAGQQETQYF. This chain joins TRBV15 to TRBJ2-5; D gene: possibly TRBD2, on 5 matching bases. The CDR3 sequence holds 15 residues, the cysteine and phenylalanine included. Solely the CDR3 DNA is kept, with 45 bases framed from the first base. V sheds 0 bases and J sheds 2 bases, leaving 10 bases between their ends. The germline V gene (reference sequence) yields LNHNV for CDR1 and YYDKDF for CDR2.